This record looks at one T cell receptor (beta chain) sequence and its context. The antigen remains unidentified. J gave up 6 bases and V 0 bases, and 14 bases lay outside the gene matches. The length of the CDR3 is 18 residues. Germline V CDR1 and CDR2: SGHTA, FQGNSA. This record comes from a study of T cell repertoires in cytomegalovirus infection. The wider study: Public TCR beta signature analysis indicated the presence of both CMV infection and matching HLA type. Study-wide results and limits: Dominating the ex vivo response were HLA-C-restricted CMV-specific TCR beta clonotypes.

TCRdb re-analysed the reads in MiXCR, keeping a single row per CDR3 protein. The sample consists of roughly 730,000 distinct CDR3 sequences, roughly 30% of them appearing once. The V call is TRBV7-2, the J call TRBJ2-3; 8 bases align to TRBD2. Sequencing was performed on cultured PBMCs, taken from culture after CMV antigen stimulation. The TCR was taken from a human donor in good health (CMV status not recorded). Some clones in this sample may be carry-over from other donors' samples. CDR3 region: CASSLAQPGTRGGDTQYF. The CDR3, as DNA: TGTGCCAGCAGCTTAGCGCAACCTGGGACTAGGGGTGGCGATACGCAGTATTTT.